This TCR beta chain was obtained from a study of cytotoxic CD8 clonotypes in ibrutinib-treated CLL. General observations from the study: Higher circulating CD8+ T-cell counts strongly accompanied higher baseline clonality, above age-matched healthy donors.

Assay used: immunoSEQ multiplex PCR; TCRdb lists only in-frame clones, some missing. The data hold 330,000 or so clones, with about 64% observed a single time. About 2 micrograms of genomic DNA from cryopreserved PBMCs went into TCR beta libraries. V was clipped by 4 bases and J by 5 bases; unmatched bases: 7. CDR1 is SGHRS, CDR2 YFSETQ, per germline. The CDR3 is 15 residues long. A note on this clone: The antigen remains unidentified.

The TCR comes from a human donor with chronic lymphocytic leukemia. Sequencing used PBMCs, obtained after 36 months of ibrutinib treatment. The chain couples TRBV5-1 to TRBJ2-7, with 12 positions matching TRBD1. The CDR3 nucleotides are TGCGCCAGCAGCCAACGGGACAGGGGGCGAAACGAGCAGTACTTC. Protein: CASSQRDRGRNEQYF.